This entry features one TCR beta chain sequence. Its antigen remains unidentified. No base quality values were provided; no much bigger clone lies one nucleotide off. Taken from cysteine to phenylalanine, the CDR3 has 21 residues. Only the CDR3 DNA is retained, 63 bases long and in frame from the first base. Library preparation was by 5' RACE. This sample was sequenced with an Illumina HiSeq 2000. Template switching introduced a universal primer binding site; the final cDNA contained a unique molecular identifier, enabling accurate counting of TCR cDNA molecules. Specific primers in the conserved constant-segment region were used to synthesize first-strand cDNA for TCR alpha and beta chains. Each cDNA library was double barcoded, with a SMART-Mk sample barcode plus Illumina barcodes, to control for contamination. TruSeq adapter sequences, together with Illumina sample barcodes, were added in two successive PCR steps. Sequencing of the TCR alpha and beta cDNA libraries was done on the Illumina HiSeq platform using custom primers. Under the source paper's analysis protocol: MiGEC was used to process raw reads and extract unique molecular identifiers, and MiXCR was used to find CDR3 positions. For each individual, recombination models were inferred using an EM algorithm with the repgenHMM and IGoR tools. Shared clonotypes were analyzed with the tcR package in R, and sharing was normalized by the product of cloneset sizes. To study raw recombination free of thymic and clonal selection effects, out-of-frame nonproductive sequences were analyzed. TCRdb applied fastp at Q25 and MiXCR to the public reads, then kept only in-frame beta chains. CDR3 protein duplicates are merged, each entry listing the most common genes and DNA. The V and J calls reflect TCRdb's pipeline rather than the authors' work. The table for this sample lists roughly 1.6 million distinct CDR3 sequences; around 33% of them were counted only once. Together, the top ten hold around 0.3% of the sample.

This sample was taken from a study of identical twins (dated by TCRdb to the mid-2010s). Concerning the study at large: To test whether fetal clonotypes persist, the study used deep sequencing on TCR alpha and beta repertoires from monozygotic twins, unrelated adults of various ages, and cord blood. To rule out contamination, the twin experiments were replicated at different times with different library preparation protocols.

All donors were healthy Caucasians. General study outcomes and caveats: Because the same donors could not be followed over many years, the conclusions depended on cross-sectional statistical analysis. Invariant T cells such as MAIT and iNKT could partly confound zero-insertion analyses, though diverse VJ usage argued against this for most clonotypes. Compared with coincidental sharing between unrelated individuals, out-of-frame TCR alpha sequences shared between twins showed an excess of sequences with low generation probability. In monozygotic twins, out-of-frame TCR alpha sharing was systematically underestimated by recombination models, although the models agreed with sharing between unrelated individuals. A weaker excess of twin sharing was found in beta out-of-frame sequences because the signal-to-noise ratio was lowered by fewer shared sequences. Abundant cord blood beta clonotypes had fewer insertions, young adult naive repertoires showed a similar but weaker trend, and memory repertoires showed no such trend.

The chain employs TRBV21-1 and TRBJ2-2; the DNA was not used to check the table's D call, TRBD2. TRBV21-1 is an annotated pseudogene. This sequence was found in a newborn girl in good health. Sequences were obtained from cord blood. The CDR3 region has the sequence CASSRCPGTSQRLRDPGELFF. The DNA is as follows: TGTGCCAGCAGCAGATGTCCCGGGACTAGCCAGCGCCTAAGGGACCCGGGGGAGCTGTTTTTT.